This entry describes one T cell receptor beta chain. Per the original methods: Construction of a distant-metastasis classifier for papillary thyroid cancer relied on CDR3 differences across clinicopathological groups. TCRdb re-analyzed the PCR reads using MiXCR. The V and J calls come from TCRdb's annotation, not from the publication. The data show around 16,000 clones, 9.5% to 15% seen once. The data stem from a study of metastatic and nonmetastatic thyroid tumors. From germline, CDR1 is LNHDA and CDR2 SQIVND (reference sequence). V gave up 3 bases and J gave up 0 bases, with 13 bases separating them. This CDR3 contains 16 residues. None of the patients had undergone any treatment ahead of thyroid surgery.

The TCR comes from a female donor with papillary thyroid cancer or a benign thyroid nodule (not recorded which). Some clones in this sample may be carry-over from other donors' samples. The sample comprised blood. The J gene is TRBJ2-3, the V gene TRBV19; D is ambiguous. The CDR3 DNA reads as TGTGCCAGTAGTATCGCCCTGATAGCTAGCACAGATACGCAGTATTTT. It specifies CASSIALIASTDTQYF.